A single sample gave rise to the 25 T cell receptor beta chains below, sequenced in a study of control samples from healthy donors and cancer patients. Profiling relied on immunoSEQ multiplex PCR, and the TCRdb table lists in-frame clones only, not all of them. The data hold some 49,000 clones, with 80% to 90% observed a single time. Source material: PBMCs. These receptors originate from a woman between 50 and 59 years old with lung cancer.

This chain joins TRBV14 and TRBJ1-1, with D possibly matching TRBD1 (6 bases). The CDR3 is 16 residues long. V was clipped by 2 bases and J by 5 bases, with 18 bases between them. CDR1 and CDR2 (germline): SGHDN, FVKESK. The CDR3, as DNA: TGTGCCAGCAGCCAAACAAGCTACAGGGAGATAACTGAAGCTTTCTTT. Amino acid sequence: CASSQTSYREITEAFF. The full variable domain, its missing parts supplied by reference TRBV14 and TRBJ1-1, is EAGVTQFPSHSVIEKGQTVTLRCDPISGHDNLYWYRRVMGKEIKFLLHFVKESKQDESGMPNNRFLAERTGGTYSTLKVQPAELEDSGVYFCASSQTSYREITEAFFGQGTRLTVV.

This chain uses TRBV29-1 with TRBJ1-1, with a weak D call TRBD1 (6 bases). Trimming stripped 6 bases from V and 0 bases from J, with 14 bases between. Germline V gene lookup returns CDR1 SQVTM and CDR2 ANQGSEA. This CDR3 spans 14 amino acids. This CDR3 is CSVVTGIMNTEAFF. CDR3 in DNA: TGCAGCGTGGTTACAGGGATCATGAACACTGAAGCTTTCTTT.

As to this clone: One end of the junction varies from germline; a read error may be responsible. The genes are TRBV20-1 and TRBJ2-7, with D perhaps TRBD1 (6 bases). The CDR3 has 11 amino acids. Germline V gene sequence: CDR1 DFQATT, CDR2 SNEGSKA (reference sequence). For the CDR3, the DNA is TGCAGTGCTAGCAAACAGGGAAGGGGCTTCTTC. Protein product: CSASKQGRGFF.

The chain has TRBV28 and TRBJ1-6, with a possible D match to TRBD1 (6 bases). CDR1 is MDHEN and CDR2 is SYDVKM in the germline V gene. Trimming stripped 4 bases from V and 9 bases from J, with 19 bases between. The CDR3 contains 16 residues. The CDR3 DNA reads as TGTGCCAGCAGTTCCGCGGACAGCTTTTTCCGTTCACCCCTCCACTTT. Its translation: CASSSADSFFRSPLHF.

This sequence joins TRBV7-9 and TRBJ1-1; the D gene is possibly TRBD1 (5 bases). Trimming took off 3 bases at V and 3 bases at J, with 20 bases between the two ends. The germline CDR1 and CDR2 sequences are SEHNR and FQNEAQ (reference sequence). The CDR3 sequence is 17 residues long. CDR3 sequence reads: CASSLPRGSSLDTEAFF. The CDR3 region has the DNA TGTGCCAGCAGCTTGCCAAGGGGCTCATCTTTGGACACTGAAGCTTTCTTT.

The chain has TRBV5-5 and TRBJ2-7; 8 nucleotides match TRBD1. Germline V lookup: CDR1 SGHKS, CDR2 YYEKEE (reference sequence). After removal of 4 bases from V and 3 bases from J, the junction contained 9 bases not matched to a gene. CDR3 size: 15 residues. In nucleotides, the CDR3 is TGTGCCAGCAGCCCGCTGGTTGGACAGGGCTACGAGCAGTACTTC. Residues: CASSPLVGQGYEQYF.

The chain employs TRBV2 and TRBJ1-6; no definite D call. The CDR3 runs 14 residues. Trimming left V 1 base short and J 7 bases short, with 8 bases between. The germline V gene has CDR1 SNHLY and CDR2 FYNNEI. CDR3 in DNA: TGTGCCAGCAGTGAAGTTCAAGGGAATTCACCCCTCCACTTT. Translation gives CASSEVQGNSPLHF.

The V call is TRBV5-1, the J call TRBJ1-1; 7 nucleotides match TRBD1. Germline CDR1 reads SGHRS; CDR2 reads YFSETQ. There are 14 residues in the CDR3. The J segment lost 1 base and the V segment lost 3 bases, leaving 3 bases of the junction unmatched. The CDR3, as DNA: TGCGCCAGCAGCTCGACAGGGCAGAACACTGAAGCTTTCTTT. Residues: CASSSTGQNTEAFF.

The J gene is TRBJ2-1, the V gene TRBV11-2, with 9 bases lining up with TRBD2. Germline trimming cut 1 base from V and 5 bases from J; bases unmatched to any gene: 3. The V gene's germline CDR1 is SGHAT and CDR2 FQNNGV. The CDR3 has 15 amino acids. In DNA form, the CDR3 reads TGTGCCAGCAGCTTAGGAGCTAGCGGGAACAATGAGCAGTTCTTC. It is translated as CASSLGASGNNEQFF. Looking up the rest from reference TRBV11-2 and TRBJ2-1 gives the full variable domain: EAGVAQSPRYKIIEKRQSVAFWCNPISGHATLYWYQQILGQGPKLLIQFQNNGVVDDSQLPKDRFSAERLKGVDSTLKIQPAKLEDSAVYLCASSLGASGNNEQFFGPGTRLTVL.

This chain uses TRBV7-3 with TRBJ1-1; no firm D call. The length of the CDR3 is 15 residues. The germline V and J ends were trimmed by 6 bases and 0 bases, with 14 bases remaining between them. Germline assignment: CDR1 SGHTA and CDR2 FQGTGA. The CDR3 nucleotides are TGTGCCAGCAGTCCGACTGCCCCCATGAACACTGAAGCTTTCTTT. It is translated as CASSPTAPMNTEAFF.

J is TRBJ1-2 and V is TRBV5-1, with 8 bases aligning to TRBD1. The CDR3 sequence is 15 residues long. The ends lost 3 bases at V and 5 bases at J; junction bases unmatched: 9. The V gene's germline CDR1 is SGHRS and CDR2 YFSETQ. The CDR3 sequence is CASSSGGQAPYGYTF. DNA for the CDR3: TGCGCCAGCAGCTCGGGGGGACAGGCACCTTATGGCTACACCTTC.

Written as DNA, the CDR3 is TGTGCCAGCAGTCAAACTCCCGGGACAGGGGAGGAAAAACTGTTTTTT. Its protein is CASSQTPGTGEEKLFF. The V call is TRBV11-1, the J call TRBJ1-4; 10 positions match TRBD1. CDR1 is SGHAT and CDR2 is FQDESV in the germline V gene (reference sequence). CDR3 length: 16 residues. V lost 6 bases, J lost 8 bases, and 12 bases stayed unmatched.

The chain uses TRBV4-3 and TRBJ1-6; 7 bases agree with TRBD1. Germline values: CDR1 LGHNA, CDR2 YSLEER. The V and J ends lost 3 bases and 10 bases, in that order; junction bases with no gene match: 12. The CDR3 loop spans 16 amino acids. CDR3 in DNA: TGCGCCAGCAGCCAGTCTTGGGACAGCTTCTTGTCACCCCTCCACTTT. This translates into CASSQSWDSFLSPLHF.

This chain uses TRBV27 with TRBJ2-5; a weak D match, TRBD1 (5 bases). Deletions cut 3 bases from V and 4 bases from J, with 9 bases between. The CDR3 consists of 13 residues. Germline CDR1 MNHEY, CDR2 SMNVEV (reference sequence). The CDR3 DNA sequence: TGTGCCAGCAGTTTGAAGGGGATAGAGACCCAGTACTTC. This encodes CASSLKGIETQYF.

The gene calls are TRBV10-3 and TRBJ1-2; TRBD1 aligns across 8 bases. The germline V gene encodes CDR1 ENHRY and CDR2 SYGVKD. Trimming cost V 3 bases and J 6 bases; bases outside gene matches: 9. There are 15 residues in the CDR3. CDR3 DNA sequence: TGTGCCATCAGTGACCCGGACAGGGAACGGAATGGCTACACCTTC. It specifies CAISDPDRERNGYTF.

This chain joins TRBV3-1 (or the pseudogene TRBV3-2) and TRBJ1-1; 10 positions match TRBD1. The CDR3 is 18 amino acids. The germline CDR1 and CDR2 sequences are LGHDT and YNNKEL (reference sequence). Trimming took 0 bases from V and 0 from J; bases not matched to a gene: 7. The CDR3 protein is CASSQDNGTGDLNTEAFF. Written as DNA, the CDR3 is TGTGCCAGCAGCCAAGATAACGGGACAGGGGATCTGAACACTGAAGCTTTCTTT.

The V and J genes are TRBV7-9 and TRBJ2-1; 14 bases are shared with TRBD2. The CDR3 runs to 16 residues. The V and J ends lost 5 bases and 9 bases, in that order; junction bases with no gene match: 9. CDR1 SEHNR and CDR2 FQNEAQ come from the germline V gene (reference sequence). The CDR3 loop reads CASSQLGTSGGGEQFF. For the CDR3, the DNA is TGTGCCAGCAGCCAACTCGGGACTAGCGGGGGCGGTGAGCAGTTCTTC.

The chain joins TRBV6-6 to TRBJ1-5; no clear D. Germline-derived CDR1 and CDR2 are MNHNY and SVGAGI (reference sequence). V was trimmed by 6 bases and J by 8 bases, leaving 17 bases between them. This CDR3 contains 14 residues. In nucleotides, the CDR3 is TGTGCCAGCAGCCCCTCGCGCAGTGGTGAGCCCCAGCATTTT. Translated, it gives CASSPSRSGEPQHF.

This chain connects TRBV2 to TRBJ1-1; unclear D gene. This CDR3 has 13 residues. CDR1 is SNHLY, CDR2 FYNNEI, per germline. Trimming took off 6 bases at V and 4 bases at J, with 12 bases between the two ends. CDR3 protein: CASRATTGTEAFF. The CDR3 bases are TGTGCCAGCAGAGCGACAACGGGCACTGAAGCTTTCTTT.

The rearrangement uses TRBV6-2 or TRBV6-3 and TRBJ1-1; no clear D. V lost 5 bases to trimming and J lost 6 bases, with 16 bases between them. The germline V gene encodes CDR1 MNHEY and CDR2 SVGEGT. The CDR3 has 14 amino acids. CDR3 protein: CASSRDGVGSEAFF. As DNA, the CDR3 is TGTGCCAGCAGTCGCGACGGCGTGGGATCTGAAGCTTTCTTT.

A few counts support this clone. Written as DNA, the CDR3 is TGTGCCAGCAGCTCACAGGGGGCCCTCCAGCCCCAGCATTTT. It translates to CASSSQGALQPQHF. The chain recombines TRBV7-2 with TRBJ1-5; 9 bases align to TRBD1. With 4 bases clipped from V and 7 bases from J, the junction kept 5 bases outside the gene matches. The CDR3 has 14 amino acids. From germline, CDR1 is SGHTA and CDR2 FQGNSA.

The genes are TRBV19 and TRBJ1-5; D unresolved. The CDR3 totals 14 residues. V lost 6 bases and J 0 bases, leaving 9 bases between the germline ends. CDR1 is LNHDA and CDR2 is SQIVND in the germline V gene (reference sequence). The CDR3: CASRTTTSNQPQHF. The CDR3 DNA reads as TGTGCCAGTAGGACCACAACTAGCAATCAGCCCCAGCATTTT.

The chain uses TRBV30 and TRBJ1-2; D unclear. The CDR3 has 12 residues. Germline V gene data show CDR1 as GTSNPN and CDR2 as SVGIG (reference sequence). The V gene lost 3 bases and the J gene lost 1 base, with 6 bases spanning the gap. In DNA, the CDR3 is TGTGCCTGGAGCGAGGATAACTATGGCTACACCTTC. Protein product: CAWSEDNYGYTF.

This clone came up once. J is TRBJ1-1 and V is TRBV3-1 (or the pseudogene TRBV3-2); D is undetermined. Germline V gene sequence: CDR1 LGHDT, CDR2 YNNKEL (reference sequence). The CDR3 is 12 amino acids. Trimming removed 0 bases at V and 4 bases at J, with 3 bases between. CDR3 protein: CASSQDSTEAFF. CDR3 nucleotide sequence: TGTGCCAGCAGCCAAGATAGCACTGAAGCTTTCTTT.

This chain joins TRBV27 and TRBJ2-1; the D is unclear. The V gene's germline CDR1 is MNHEY and CDR2 SMNVEV (reference sequence). The CDR3 loop spans 14 amino acids. Trimming shortened V by 4 bases and J by 7 bases, and 14 bases separated the two germline ends. This CDR3 is CASSYDQIRNEQFF. The DNA for the CDR3 is TGTGCCAGCAGTTATGATCAGATTAGGAATGAGCAGTTCTTC.